A single sample is the source of the 25 T cell receptor beta chains below, sequenced in a study of blood T cell repertoires in COVID-19. Profiling relied on immunoSEQ multiplex PCR, and the TCRdb table lists in-frame clones only, not all of them. The sample contains about 300,000 clones, 85% to 90% of which appear only once. The sequenced material came from peripheral blood. These receptors came from a man in his 70s with acute or convalescent COVID-19.

The V call is TRBV6-7, the J call TRBJ2-1; 9 nucleotides line up with TRBD1. TRBV6-7 carries the ORF label, with uncertain function. This CDR3 is 15 amino acids long. Trimming cost V 7 bases and J 0 bases; bases outside gene matches: 4. In DNA, the CDR3 is TGTGCCAGCACACAGGGGGCTATCTCCTACAATGAGCAGTTCTTC. It specifies CASTQGAISYNEQFF.

V usage is TRBV28 and J usage is TRBJ1-5, with 12 bases identical to TRBD1. This CDR3 has 18 amino acids. Losses at the gene ends were 4 bases for V and 4 bases for J; bases not matched to a gene: 11. CDR1 MDHEN and CDR2 SYDVKM come from the germline V gene. CDR3 sequence reads: CASSWLGTGGAGNQPQHF. CDR3 in DNA: TGTGCCAGCAGTTGGTTGGGGACAGGGGGCGCGGGAAATCAGCCCCAGCATTTT.

This chain uses TRBV6-5 with TRBJ1-6, with D unclear. CDR3 size: 14 residues. The germline gives CDR1 MNHEY, CDR2 SVGAGI. V lost 0 bases and J lost 8, with 8 bases in between. The CDR3 protein is CASSYSGKDSPLHF. For the CDR3, the DNA is TGTGCCAGCAGTTACTCCGGGAAGGATTCACCCCTCCACTTT.

This chain joins TRBV5-4 and TRBJ1-4; D is possibly TRBD1 (6 bases). V lost 4 bases and J lost 8, with 18 bases in between. The CDR3 spans 15 residues. CDR1 is SGHNT, CDR2 YYREEE, per germline (reference sequence). Here the CDR3 reads CASSPGGGLGEKLFF. For the CDR3, the DNA is TGTGCCAGCAGCCCGGGGGGGGGCTTAGGCGAAAAACTGTTTTTT.

This clone turned up a few times. This sample also contains other DNA sequences that code for the same CDR3. This chain uses TRBV3-1 (or the pseudogene TRBV3-2) with TRBJ1-2, with D possibly matching TRBD1 (5 bases). V dropped 4 bases and J dropped 6 bases, with 12 bases sitting between them. The CDR3 is made up of 13 amino acids. Looked up from germline, CDR1 is LGHDT and CDR2 is YNNKEL (reference sequence). The CDR3 here is CASSPPGGDGYTF. In nucleotides, the CDR3 is TGTGCCAGCAGCCCGCCGGGGGGGGATGGCTACACCTTC.

The V gene is TRBV5-1, the J gene TRBJ1-6; TRBD1 agrees at 10 bases. This CDR3 region has 18 residues. V was pared by 3 bases and J by 6 bases, with 12 bases of the junction left unmatched. CDR1 is SGHRS, CDR2 YFSETQ, per germline. CDR3 bases: TGCGCCAGCAGCTCCTCCGATGGGACAGGGGAGAGTAATTCACCCCTCCACTTT. Its translation: CASSSSDGTGESNSPLHF.

The genes are TRBV24-1 and TRBJ2-1; TRBD2 aligns across 11 bases. Trimming cost V 3 bases and J 3 bases; bases outside gene matches: 9. Per the germline V gene, CDR1 is KGHDR and CDR2 is SFDVKD. The CDR3 runs to 18 residues. This chain's CDR3 is CATSDLDSGRAGYNEQFF. The CDR3 DNA reads as TGTGCCACCAGTGATCTTGATAGCGGGAGGGCCGGCTACAATGAGCAGTTCTTC.

This sequence joins TRBV28 and TRBJ1-1; D is perhaps TRBD1 (5 bases). Germline V gene data show CDR1 as MDHEN and CDR2 as SYDVKM. The CDR3 is made up of 15 amino acids. Between the trimmed V and J ends, which lost 5 bases and 2 bases, there was a span of 15 bases. The CDR3: CASSTPDRDNTEAFF. CDR3 nucleotide sequence: TGTGCCAGCAGTACACCAGACAGAGACAACACTGAAGCTTTCTTT. The full variable domain, rest sourced from reference TRBV28 and TRBJ1-1, is DVKVTQSSRYLVKRTGEKVFLECVQDMDHENMFWYRQDPGLGLRLIYFSYDVKMKEKGDIPEGYSVSREKKERFSLILESASTNQTSMYLCASSTPDRDNTEAFFGQGTRLTVV.

The CDR3 region is CASSPSLTDTQYF. CDR3 coding DNA: TGTGCCAGCTCACCATCACTCACAGATACGCAGTATTTT. The chain uses TRBV18 and TRBJ2-3, with D uncertain. Germline loops: CDR1 KGHSH, CDR2 LQKENI. Trimming took off 2 bases at V and 2 bases at J, with 5 bases between the two ends. The CDR3 has 13 amino acids.

This clone appeared once. This chain connects TRBV6-6 to TRBJ2-3; the D gene is possibly TRBD2 (7 bases). This CDR3 spans 15 amino acids. Trimming took 9 bases from V and 0 from J, leaving 16 bases between them. Germline lookup yields CDR1 MNHNY and CDR2 SVGAGI (reference sequence). CDR3 sequence reads: CASRGRGQSTDTQYF. The CDR3 DNA is TGTGCCAGTCGAGGGCGGGGGCAAAGCACAGATACGCAGTATTTT.

The V call is TRBV5-1, the J call TRBJ2-5; TRBD2 agrees at 10 bases. CDR1 and CDR2 from the germline V gene are SGHRS and YFSETQ. The CDR3 runs to 17 residues. With V trimmed by 0 bases and J by 1 base, 6 bases remained unmatched. CDR3 region: CASSLVKVAGGQETQYF. As DNA, the CDR3 is TGCGCCAGCAGCTTGGTGAAGGTAGCGGGGGGCCAAGAGACCCAGTACTTC. Based on the CDR3 plus reference TRBV5-1 and TRBJ2-5, the full variable domain is KAGVTQTPRYLIKTRGQQVTLSCSPISGHRSVSWYQQTPGQGLQFLFEYFSETQRNKGNFPGRFSGRQFSNSRSEMNVSTLELGDSALYLCASSLVKVAGGQETQYFGPGTRLLVL.

This chain uses TRBV30 with TRBJ2-4; 11 nucleotides line up with TRBD1. Germline values: CDR1 GTSNPN, CDR2 SVGIG (reference sequence). V was clipped by 0 bases and J by 8 bases; unmatched bases: 6. This CDR3 is 15 amino acids long. The CDR3: CAWSVGTGGRDIQYF. In nucleotides, the CDR3 is TGTGCCTGGAGTGTCGGGACAGGGGGACGGGACATTCAGTACTTC.

The chain carries TRBV5-4 and TRBJ2-3, with D possibly matching TRBD2 (7 bases). The CDR3 length is 16 residues. Between the trimmed V and J ends, which lost 2 bases and 2 bases, there was a span of 15 bases. Germline V gives CDR1 SGHNT, CDR2 YYREEE (reference sequence). The CDR3 reads CASSLRGGANTDTQYF. The CDR3 region has the DNA TGTGCCAGCAGCTTACGAGGGGGGGCAAACACAGATACGCAGTATTTT.

V usage is TRBV27 and J usage is TRBJ1-1; 9 bases map to TRBD1. Germline V gives CDR1 MNHEY, CDR2 SMNVEV (reference sequence). The junction had 13 bases not matched to a gene; V was cut back by 6 bases and J by 5 bases. This CDR3 is 16 amino acids long. Written as DNA, the CDR3 is TGTGCCAGCAGCCTAAATACGGGACAGGGAAGAACTGAAGCTTTCTTT. This gives the protein CASSLNTGQGRTEAFF.

The chain is built from TRBV9 and TRBJ2-2; TRBD1 matches 7 bases. Germline-derived CDR1 and CDR2 are SGDLS and YYNGEE. The CDR3 covers 16 residues. V was clipped by 0 bases and J by 0 bases; unmatched bases: 2. The CDR3 coding sequence is TGTGCCAGCAGCGTAGAGGGACAGACGAACACCGGGGAGCTGTTTTTT. As protein: CASSVEGQTNTGELFF.

This clone showed up just a few times. The chain is built from TRBV2 and TRBJ2-7; 9 bases are shared with TRBD1. The junction had 4 bases not matched to a gene; V was cut back by 6 bases and J by 7 bases. Germline CDR1 SNHLY, CDR2 FYNNEI. This CDR3 contains 12 residues. CDR3 DNA sequence: TGTGCCAGCAGGGACAGGGGTACGGAGCAGTACTTC. It yields the protein CASRDRGTEQYF.

V usage is TRBV11-3 and J usage is TRBJ1-3; possible D gene TRBD1, 6 bases. This CDR3 is 14 amino acids long. The V end lost 3 bases, the J end lost 4 bases, and 10 bases lay between the germline ends. Germline loops: CDR1 SGHNT, CDR2 YENEEA. In DNA, the CDR3 is TGTGCCAGCAGCTTGCAGGGGTCCGGAAACACCATATATTTT. This gives the protein CASSLQGSGNTIYF.

The J gene is TRBJ1-2, the V gene TRBV27; no clear D gene. The ends were cut back, 4 bases at V and 6 bases at J, with 12 bases in the middle. The CDR3 is 13 residues long. Germline V gene sequence: CDR1 MNHEY, CDR2 SMNVEV (reference sequence). The CDR3 reads CASSSLPGNGYTF. The CDR3 DNA follows: TGTGCCAGCAGTTCCTTACCGGGAAATGGCTACACCTTC.

This clone was seen a single time. V usage is TRBV7-2 and J usage is TRBJ1-1; TRBD1 aligns across 8 bases. V trimming: 2 bases; J trimming: 5 bases; junction bases outside the gene matches: 4. Germline CDR1 is SGHTA and CDR2 is FQGNSA. The CDR3 loop spans 14 amino acids. The CDR3 coding sequence is TGTGCCAGCAGCTTACACAGGGGGGGGACTGAAGCTTTCTTT. Translating gives CASSLHRGGTEAFF.

This chain joins TRBV29-1 and TRBJ2-7; 7 bases agree with TRBD1. J lost 4 bases, V lost 6 bases, and 6 bases had no gene match. CDR1 SQVTM and CDR2 ANQGSEA come from the germline V gene. The CDR3 covers 12 residues. The CDR3 sequence: CSVTGERYEQYF. The CDR3 region has the DNA TGCAGCGTCACAGGGGAAAGATACGAGCAGTACTTC.

In its sample, this clone was seen once. The chain uses TRBV6-5 and TRBJ1-2, with a weak D call TRBD1 (6 bases). The CDR3 runs to 16 residues. Trimming cost V 2 bases and J 6 bases, with 19 bases left between them. Germline assignment: CDR1 MNHEY and CDR2 SVGAGI. The CDR3 region is CASSYTRGSPGHGYTF. CDR3 in DNA: TGTGCCAGCAGTTACACCAGGGGTAGCCCTGGGCATGGCTACACCTTC.

The V gene is TRBV7-2, the J gene TRBJ1-1; D gene ambiguous. CDR3 size: 15 residues. V lost 5 bases to trimming and J lost 5 bases, with 18 bases between them. Looked up from germline, CDR1 is SGHTA and CDR2 is FQGNSA. CDR3 loop: CASSPSTGRATEAFF. CDR3 sequence (DNA): TGTGCCAGCAGCCCCTCCACCGGGAGGGCTACTGAAGCTTTCTTT.

The chain is built from TRBV21-1 and TRBJ2-7; TRBD2 reflects the table's D call only, with no check against the DNA. TRBV21-1 has pseudogene status. The CDR3 extends over 12 amino acids. The CDR3 sequence: CASSKAGRGQYF. The DNA for the CDR3 is TGTGCCAGCAGCAAGGCTGGGCGGGGGCAGTACTTC.

V is TRBV27 and J is TRBJ2-2, with D possibly being TRBD1 (6 bases). Germline loops: CDR1 MNHEY, CDR2 SMNVEV (reference sequence). The length of the CDR3 is 14 residues. V dropped 9 bases and J dropped 4 bases, with 15 bases sitting between them. For the CDR3, the DNA is TGTGCCAGTAGGTGGACAGCGTTCACCGGGGAGCTGTTTTTT. Amino acid sequence: CASRWTAFTGELFF.

The rearrangement joins TRBV30 to TRBJ2-5; D is undetermined. This CDR3 region has 14 residues. CDR1 GTSNPN and CDR2 SVGIG come from the germline V gene (reference sequence). V shed 2 bases and J shed 4 bases, with 14 bases lying between them. CDR3 nucleotide sequence: TGTGCCTGGAGTTTCTCAGACTTCGGAGAGACCCAGTACTTC. It encodes CAWSFSDFGETQYF.